One sample yielded the 9 T cell receptor beta chains listed below, sequenced in a study of blood T cell repertoires in COVID-19. Only in-frame clones appear in the TCRdb table, and some are missing; sequencing was by immunoSEQ multiplex PCR. The sample has around 200,000 clones; around 88% are singletons. Sequenced material: peripheral blood. The source of these receptors is a man aged 45-65 years with active or convalescent COVID-19.

This clone was seen only a few times. The CDR3 region has the DNA TGTGCCAGCAGCCCCCAAGAGGGCGTCGGCACTGAAGCTTTCTTT. It is translated as CASSPQEGVGTEAFF. The chain links TRBV9 to TRBJ1-1; D remains ambiguous. Per germline, CDR1 SGDLS and CDR2 YYNGEE. V was shortened by 4 bases and J by 4 bases, with 17 bases between the two germline ends. The CDR3 covers 15 residues.

As DNA, the CDR3 is TGTGCCACCAGTGATCCCAGGACAGGGGGCTGGGAGACCCAGTACTTC. It codes for CATSDPRTGGWETQYF. The rearrangement links TRBV24-1 to TRBJ2-5; 11 nucleotides align to TRBD1. V lost 3 bases and J lost 5; bases outside the gene matches: 7. This CDR3 region has 16 residues. Per germline, CDR1 KGHDR and CDR2 SFDVKD.

The chain combines TRBV18 with TRBJ1-1; 9 bases align to TRBD1. This CDR3 is built from 14 residues. Germline CDR1 KGHSH, CDR2 LQKENI. J was trimmed by 2 bases and V by 6 bases; bases with no gene match: 4. In nucleotides, the CDR3 is TGTGCCAGCTCGCAGGACAGGGGTAACACTGAAGCTTTCTTT. This sequence encodes CASSQDRGNTEAFF.

The V call is TRBV5-4, the J call TRBJ1-2; a weak D match, TRBD1 (6 bases). This CDR3 contains 12 residues. Trimming cost V 4 bases and J 8 bases, with 12 bases left between them. Germline assignment: CDR1 SGHNT and CDR2 YYREEE (reference sequence). The CDR3 here is CASSTPGAGYTF. CDR3 in DNA: TGTGCCAGCAGCACCCCAGGGGCGGGCTACACCTTC.

The gene calls are TRBV23-1 and TRBJ1-2; D may be TRBD1 (6 bases). TRBV23-1 belongs to the ORF category, with a function that is uncertain. The CDR3 is 16 residues long. V was trimmed by 4 bases and J by 2 bases, leaving 17 bases between them. The CDR3 region is CASSRLLGGLNYGYTF. Here the CDR3 DNA reads TGCGCCAGCAGTCGTCTCTTGGGGGGGCTGAACTATGGCTACACCTTC.

The genes are TRBV19 and TRBJ1-2; 9 bases agree with TRBD1. Germline V gene data show CDR1 as LNHDA and CDR2 as SQIVND (reference sequence). This CDR3 comprises 14 residues. Trimming took 9 bases from V and 5 from J; bases not matched to a gene: 10. This chain's CDR3 is CASYRGTGIYGYTF. The CDR3 nucleotides read TGTGCCAGCTACCGGGGGACAGGGATATATGGCTACACCTTC.

The V call is TRBV9, the J call TRBJ1-3; possibly TRBD1 for D (6 bases). Germline lookup yields CDR1 SGDLS and CDR2 YYNGEE. V was trimmed by 5 bases and J by 2 bases, leaving 14 bases between them. CDR3 length: 15 amino acids. CDR3 amino acids: CASSQGQGPGNTIYF. DNA of the CDR3: TGTGCCAGCAGTCAGGGACAAGGCCCTGGAAACACCATATATTTT.

The genes are TRBV28 and TRBJ1-4; 9 bases are shared with TRBD1. Trimming cost V 4 bases and J 7 bases; bases outside gene matches: 4. Per germline, CDR1 MDHEN and CDR2 SYDVKM. The CDR3 is 14 residues long. The CDR3 DNA reads as TGTGCCAGCAGTTCGGGACAGGGTCTTGAAAAACTGTTTTTT. As protein: CASSSGQGLEKLFF.

The chain employs TRBV5-1 and TRBJ2-5; D ambiguous. Germline values: CDR1 SGHRS, CDR2 YFSETQ. V lost 4 bases and J 2 bases, leaving 12 bases between the germline ends. The CDR3 spans 14 residues. The CDR3 region has the DNA TGCGCCAGCAGCCCACACAGAAAGCAAGAGACCCAGTACTTC. Amino acid sequence: CASSPHRKQETQYF.